This is a list of T cell receptor beta chains from one sample in a study of T cell changes during pregnancy in multiple sclerosis. Measured with immunoSEQ multiplex PCR; TCRdb has only the in-frame clones, and not every one. This sample yields around 130,000 clones, of which around 93% are seen a single time; approximately 5.8% belongs to the top ten. Sample: peripheral blood, taken before pregnancy. These receptor sequences come from a female donor with multiple sclerosis, enrolled in a pregnancy study. Each CDR3 is given with its conserved first and last residue.

j_call v_call cdr3_aa
TRBJ1-2 TRBV6-5 CASSLTSGGSGYTF
TRBJ2-7 TRBV7-9 CASSNRGGEEQYF
TRBJ1-2 TRBV18 CASSPPSGGHGYTF
TRBJ1-4 TRBV2 CASSDGGRGNEKLFF
TRBJ1-1 TRBV29-1 CSAHVRLNTEAFF
TRBJ2-2 TRBV10-3 CANSPSRGGQGGELFF
TRBJ1-1 TRBV9 CASSTRQGRGTEAFF
TRBJ1-1 TRBV6-5 CASSPLPGKNTEAFF
TRBJ2-1 TRBV11-3 CASSLNSQEQFF
TRBJ1-1 TRBV7-9 CASSPGRDRRYTEAFF
TRBJ1-1 TRBV21-1 CASSKARVRMNTEAFF
TRBJ1-1 TRBV30 CAWSAPSGGRRITEAFF
TRBJ2-7 TRBV5-1 CASSLTTGEWYEQYF
TRBJ2-3 TRBV27 CASSLSRSDTQYF
TRBJ1-2 TRBV6-5 CASRTGDGYTF
TRBJ2-5 TRBV7-3 CASSLGGNQETQYF
TRBJ1-4 TRBV25-1 CASSEVGSRNEKLFF
TRBJ1-1 TRBV6-1 CASKGTGVNTEAFF
TRBJ2-7 TRBV27 CASTMTGGSYEQYF
TRBJ2-7 TRBV4-1 CASSQVPGTSYEQYF
TRBJ2-3 TRBV7-6 CASSTGGTRSDTQYF
TRBJ2-7 TRBV5-4 CASSLDGTGHREQYF
TRBJ2-7 TRBV10-2 CASESPRGRGQYF
TRBJ1-1 TRBV5-5 CASSPLWLQGYTEAFF
TRBJ1-2 TRBV5-4 CASSQVVAGPYGYTF
TRBJ1-1 TRBV27 CASSLTGSTEAFF
TRBJ2-5 TRBV5-1 CASSFRLAGVDLWETQYF
TRBJ2-2 TRBV5-1 CASAARGRDTGELFF
TRBJ2-5 TRBV5-8 CASSSGTSGFRETQYF
TRBJ2-1 TRBV7-3 CASSSQSGGGFLGNEQFF
TRBJ2-7 TRBV11-2 CASSLGSGISYEQYF
TRBJ2-3 TRBV2 CASSLETDTQYF
TRBJ2-7 TRBV6-5 CASRMSSGGTGEQYF
TRBJ2-3 TRBV7-2 CASSRAGGPQDTQYF
TRBJ1-3 TRBV7-9 CASSAGAPSGNTIYF
TRBJ2-7 TRBV5-1 CASSLERGAGEQYF
TRBJ2-7 TRBV5-4 CASSLWSLAGRYEQYF
TRBJ1-2 TRBV30 CAWSAGFGYTF
TRBJ2-1 TRBV7-9 CASSLEGLVLNEQFF
TRBJ2-1 TRBV5-1 CASSLYASGTSSYNEQFF
TRBJ2-2 TRBV7-3 CASSLFGGENTGELFF